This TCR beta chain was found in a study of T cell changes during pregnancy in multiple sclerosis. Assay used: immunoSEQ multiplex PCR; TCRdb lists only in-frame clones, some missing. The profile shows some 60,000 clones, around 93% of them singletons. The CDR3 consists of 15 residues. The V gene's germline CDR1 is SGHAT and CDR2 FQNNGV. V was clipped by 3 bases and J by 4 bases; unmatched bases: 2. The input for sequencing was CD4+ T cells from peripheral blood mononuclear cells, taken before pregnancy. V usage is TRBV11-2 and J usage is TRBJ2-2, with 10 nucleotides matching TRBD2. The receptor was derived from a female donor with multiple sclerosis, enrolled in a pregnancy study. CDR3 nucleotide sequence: TGTGCCAGCAGCTTCCTAGCGGGAGCCACCGGGGAGCTGTTTTTT. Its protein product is CASSFLAGATGELFF.